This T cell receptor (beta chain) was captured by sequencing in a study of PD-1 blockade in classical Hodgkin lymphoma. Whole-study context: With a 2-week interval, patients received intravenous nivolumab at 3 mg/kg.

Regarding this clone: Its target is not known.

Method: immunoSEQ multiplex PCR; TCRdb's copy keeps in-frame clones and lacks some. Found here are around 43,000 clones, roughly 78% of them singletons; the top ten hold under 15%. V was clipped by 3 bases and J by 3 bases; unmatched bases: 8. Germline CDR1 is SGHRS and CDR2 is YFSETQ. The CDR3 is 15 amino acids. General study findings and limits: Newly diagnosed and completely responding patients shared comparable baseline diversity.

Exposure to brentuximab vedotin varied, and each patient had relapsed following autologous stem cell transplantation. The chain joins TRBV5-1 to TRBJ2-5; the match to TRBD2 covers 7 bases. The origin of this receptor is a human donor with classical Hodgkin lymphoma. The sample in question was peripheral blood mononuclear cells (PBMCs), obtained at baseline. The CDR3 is CASSWEGSGEETQYF. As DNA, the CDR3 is TGCGCCAGCAGCTGGGAGGGTTCGGGAGAAGAGACCCAGTACTTC.